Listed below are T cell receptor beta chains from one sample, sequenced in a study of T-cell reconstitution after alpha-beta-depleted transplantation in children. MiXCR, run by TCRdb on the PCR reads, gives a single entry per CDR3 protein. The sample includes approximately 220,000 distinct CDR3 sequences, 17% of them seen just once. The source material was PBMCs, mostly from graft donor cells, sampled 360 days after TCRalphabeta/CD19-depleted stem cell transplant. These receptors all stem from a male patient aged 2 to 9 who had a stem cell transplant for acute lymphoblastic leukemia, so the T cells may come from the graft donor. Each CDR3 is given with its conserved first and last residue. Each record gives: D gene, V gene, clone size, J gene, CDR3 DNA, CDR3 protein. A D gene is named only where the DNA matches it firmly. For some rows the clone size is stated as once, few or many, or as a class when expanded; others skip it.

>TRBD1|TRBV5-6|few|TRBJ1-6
TGTGCCAGCAGCTTGGCAGTCCGGGACAGGGATTCACCCCTCCACTTT
CASSLAVRDRDSPLHF
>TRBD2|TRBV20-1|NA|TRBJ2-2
TGCAGTGCGACGGGACTAGCCCTGAACACCGGGGAGCTGTTTTTT
CSATGLALNTGELFF
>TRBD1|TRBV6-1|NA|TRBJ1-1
TGTGCCAGCAGCCCAGGGACAGGGTTGAACACTGAAGCTTTCTTT
CASSPGTGLNTEAFF
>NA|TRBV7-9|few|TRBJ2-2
TGTGCCCACGCCCCCACCGGGGAGCTGTTTTTT
CAHAPTGELFF
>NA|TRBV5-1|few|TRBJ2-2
TGCGCCAGCAGCCCTGGGGGGTACACCGGGGAGCTGTTTTTT
CASSPGGYTGELFF
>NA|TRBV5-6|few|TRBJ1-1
TGTGCCAGCAGCTTGTTCCGGCCTGAGGGCACTGAAGCTTTCTTT
CASSLFRPEGTEAFF
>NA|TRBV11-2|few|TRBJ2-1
TGTGCCAGCAGCTTACCGGTAGACGGCGCCGCGGGGTTCTTC
CASSLPVDGAAGFF
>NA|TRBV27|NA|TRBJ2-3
TGTGCCAGCAGTTTAAAGGGCAGTACGGGAGCAGATACGCAGTATTTT
CASSLKGSTGADTQYF
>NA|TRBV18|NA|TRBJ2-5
TGTGCCAGCTCACCAGCGGGAAAGAGTTCAGTCGAGACCCAGTACTTC
CASSPAGKSSVETQYF
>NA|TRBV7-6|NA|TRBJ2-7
TGTGCCAGCAGCTTAGACTATTCCTACGAGCAGTACTTC
CASSLDYSYEQYF
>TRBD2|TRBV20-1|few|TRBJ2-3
TGCAGTGCACCGGGACTAGCGGGGGGCACAGATACGCAGTATTTT
CSAPGLAGGTDTQYF
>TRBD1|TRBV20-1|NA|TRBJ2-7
TGCAGTGCTGTCCGGGACAGGGGTAGATACGAGCAGTACTTC
CSAVRDRGRYEQYF
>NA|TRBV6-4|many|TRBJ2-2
TGTGCCAGCAGCCCAAGGGGATTCAACACCGGGGAGCTGTTTTTT
CASSPRGFNTGELFF
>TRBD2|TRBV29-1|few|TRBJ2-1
TGCAGCGTGGCGGGGCTAGCGGGGATGGATGAGCAGTTCTTC
CSVAGLAGMDEQFF
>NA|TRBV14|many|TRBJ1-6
TGTGCCAGCAGACCGAATACAGGGTGGAGGTCACCCCTCCACTTT
CASRPNTGWRSPLHF
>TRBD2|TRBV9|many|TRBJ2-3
TGTGCCAGCAGCGTAGCTTCGGCGGGGGGGCAAGATACGCAGTATTTT
CASSVASAGGQDTQYF
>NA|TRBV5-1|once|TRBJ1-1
TGCGCCAGCAGCCTTCGGGGGGTAACACTCGAAGCTTTCTTT
CASSLRGVTLEAFF
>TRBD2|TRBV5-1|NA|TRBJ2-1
TGCGCCAGCAGCTGGGGACTAGGAATATCAAATGAGCAGTTCTTC
CASSWGLGISNEQFF
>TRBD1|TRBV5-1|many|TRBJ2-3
TGCGCCAGCAGCTGGGGGACAGTTAGCACAGATACGCAGTATTTT
CASSWGTVSTDTQYF
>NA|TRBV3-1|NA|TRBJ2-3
TGTGCCAGCAGCCTCCCCGGATCCGATACGCAGTATTTT
CASSLPGSDTQYF
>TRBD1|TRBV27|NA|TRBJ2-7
TGTGCCAGCAGTTTATCCAAGACAGGGAGCTCCTACGAGCAGTACTTC
CASSLSKTGSSYEQYF
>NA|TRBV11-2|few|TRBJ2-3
TGTGCCAGCAGCTTAGGGCTAGGCTCAGATACGCAGTATTTT
CASSLGLGSDTQYF
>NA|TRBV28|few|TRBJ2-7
TGTGCCAGCAGTTCCAGGGCCTACGAGCAGTACTTC
CASSSRAYEQYF
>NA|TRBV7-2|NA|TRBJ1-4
TGTGCCAGCAGCTTCGGTCAGGGTTTTGGTGAAAAACTGTTTTTT
CASSFGQGFGEKLFF
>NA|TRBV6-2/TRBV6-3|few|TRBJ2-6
TGTGCCAGCAGTTACTTTGGGACGGAAAGCTCTGGGGCCAACGTCCTGACTTTC
CASSYFGTESSGANVLTF
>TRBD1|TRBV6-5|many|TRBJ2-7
TGTGCCAGCAGTTACTCGTCAATACAGGGGCCTACCTACGAGCAGTACTTC
CASSYSSIQGPTYEQYF
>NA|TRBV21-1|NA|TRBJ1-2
TGTGCCAGCAGCAAGACAGGGGGCGGCTACACCTTC
CASSKTGGGYTF
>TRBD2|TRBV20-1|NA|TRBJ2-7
TGCAGTGCTCCTAGCGGGGGACGCTACGAGCAGTACTTC
CSAPSGGRYEQYF
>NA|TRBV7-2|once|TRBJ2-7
TGTGCCAGCAGCTTATCGGCCCCACACAAATACGAGCAGTACTTC
CASSLSAPHKYEQYF